A selection of T cell receptor beta chains follows, all from one sample in a study of early T cells in non-severe SARS-CoV-2 infection. TCRdb redid the calling of the 5' RACE reads with MiXCR, one entry per CDR3 protein. The sample lists tens of thousands of distinct CDR3 sequences, 10% to 15% occurring once. The sequencing sample was made of whole blood. The receptors come from an adult who was a healthcare worker with PCR-confirmed SARS-CoV-2 infection or an uninfected control (not recorded which). CDR3s include the opening cysteine and the closing phenylalanine or tryptophan. The order of the fields is CDR3 protein, CDR3 DNA, clone size, D gene, V gene, J gene. A D gene is named only where the DNA matches it firmly. Size is stated for part of the rows, as once, few or many counts, or as a class when the clone is expanded.

CDR3aa: CASSLSRNYGYTF; CDR3nt: TGCGCCAGCAGCTTGTCGAGGAACTATGGCTACACCTTC; abundance: many; d_gene: .; v_gene: TRBV5-1; j_gene: TRBJ1-2
CDR3aa: CASSHSRRGGYTF; CDR3nt: TGTGCCAGCAGCCACTCTCGTAGGGGTGGCTACACCTTC; abundance: few; d_gene: .; v_gene: TRBV3-1; j_gene: TRBJ1-2
CDR3aa: CASTGLVTDTQYF; CDR3nt: TGTGCCAGCACTGGACTAGTCACAGATACGCAGTATTTT; abundance: few; d_gene: TRBD2; v_gene: TRBV28; j_gene: TRBJ2-3
CDR3aa: CASSERGGTTFYEQYF; CDR3nt: TGTGCCAGCAGCGAAAGGGGTGGGACAACTTTCTACGAGCAGTACTTC; abundance: .; d_gene: .; v_gene: TRBV7-6; j_gene: TRBJ2-7
CDR3aa: CSARGGTGNQPQHF; CDR3nt: TGCAGTGCTAGAGGGGGGACAGGGAATCAGCCCCAGCATTTT; abundance: .; d_gene: TRBD1; v_gene: TRBV20-1; j_gene: TRBJ1-5
CDR3aa: CASSLDLLRSRYEQYF; CDR3nt: TGTGCCAGCAGCTTAGATCTATTGCGTTCTCGGTACGAGCAGTACTTC; abundance: few; d_gene: .; v_gene: TRBV11-2; j_gene: TRBJ2-7
CDR3aa: CASTLTGSTDTQYF; CDR3nt: TGTGCCAGCACTCTAACCGGTAGCACAGATACGCAGTATTTT; abundance: many; d_gene: .; v_gene: TRBV11-2; j_gene: TRBJ2-3
CDR3aa: CASSRGPNQPQHF; CDR3nt: TGTGCCAGCAGCCGGGGGCCTAATCAGCCCCAGCATTTT; abundance: .; d_gene: .; v_gene: TRBV6-2/TRBV6-3; j_gene: TRBJ1-5
CDR3aa: CASSQDLHYGYTF; CDR3nt: TGCGCCAGCAGCCAAGATTTACATTATGGCTACACCTTC; abundance: .; d_gene: .; v_gene: TRBV4-3; j_gene: TRBJ1-2
CDR3aa: CASSTRIAVDNQPQHF; CDR3nt: TGTGCCAGTAGTACGCGGATAGCCGTTGACAATCAGCCCCAGCATTTT; abundance: few; d_gene: .; v_gene: TRBV19; j_gene: TRBJ1-5
CDR3aa: CSVEGARGDTQYF; CDR3nt: TGCAGCGTTGAGGGCGCGAGGGGAGATACGCAGTATTTT; abundance: few; d_gene: .; v_gene: TRBV29-1; j_gene: TRBJ2-3
CDR3aa: CASSKGDTFYGYTF; CDR3nt: TGTGCCTCCTCCAAGGGGGACACATTCTATGGCTACACCTTC; abundance: few; d_gene: .; v_gene: TRBV10-3; j_gene: TRBJ1-2
CDR3aa: CASSSTTGEQYF; CDR3nt: TGTGCCAGCAGCTCTACTACGGGGGAGCAGTACTTC; abundance: .; d_gene: .; v_gene: TRBV11-2; j_gene: TRBJ2-7
CDR3aa: CASSEGLNTGELFF; CDR3nt: TGTGCCAGCAGTGAAGGACTGAACACCGGGGAGCTGTTTTTT; abundance: many; d_gene: .; v_gene: TRBV6-4; j_gene: TRBJ2-2
CDR3aa: CASRKGQYTDTQYF; CDR3nt: TGTGCCAGCAGGAAGGGACAGTACACAGATACGCAGTATTTT; abundance: .; d_gene: TRBD1; v_gene: TRBV27; j_gene: TRBJ2-3
CDR3aa: CASSLVGVTLDGYTF; CDR3nt: TGTGCCAGCAGCTTAGTAGGGGTCACGTTGGATGGCTACACCTTC; abundance: .; d_gene: .; v_gene: TRBV7-9; j_gene: TRBJ1-2
CDR3aa: CASGLGPGRGGTGELFF; CDR3nt: TGTGCTAGTGGTTTGGGCCCAGGCCGGGGGGGAACCGGGGAGCTGTTTTTT; abundance: .; d_gene: TRBD2; v_gene: TRBV12-5; j_gene: TRBJ2-2
CDR3aa: CASSLGTDPSTDTQYF; CDR3nt: TGTGCCAGCAGCCTGGGGACAGACCCTAGCACAGATACGCAGTATTTT; abundance: few; d_gene: TRBD1; v_gene: TRBV5-4; j_gene: TRBJ2-3
CDR3aa: CASSPRPARAYEQYF; CDR3nt: TGTGCCAGCAGCCCTCGGCCGGCCAGGGCCTACGAGCAGTACTTC; abundance: .; d_gene: .; v_gene: TRBV11-2; j_gene: TRBJ2-7
CDR3aa: CASSLDLSGNTIYF; CDR3nt: TGTGCCAGTAGTCTAGACCTCTCTGGAAACACCATATATTTT; abundance: few; d_gene: .; v_gene: TRBV19; j_gene: TRBJ1-3
CDR3aa: CASSQTPHSPLHF; CDR3nt: TGTGCCAGCAGCCAAACCCCCCATTCACCCCTCCACTTT; abundance: .; d_gene: .; v_gene: TRBV7-8; j_gene: TRBJ1-6
CDR3aa: CASSFSVTGELFF; CDR3nt: TGTGCCAGCAGCTTCTCGGTGACTGGGGAGCTGTTTTTT; abundance: .; d_gene: .; v_gene: TRBV7-3; j_gene: TRBJ2-2
CDR3aa: CASSLARVPSTDTQYF; CDR3nt: TGTGCCAGCAGCTTGGCTCGGGTACCCTCGACGGATACGCAGTATTTT; abundance: .; d_gene: .; v_gene: TRBV5-5; j_gene: TRBJ2-3
CDR3aa: CASSLTLAGGSTDTQYF; CDR3nt: TGTGCCAGCAGCTTAACATTAGCGGGGGGGAGCACAGATACGCAGTATTTT; abundance: many; d_gene: TRBD2; v_gene: TRBV11-2; j_gene: TRBJ2-3
CDR3aa: CASSSSLGSGTDTQYF; CDR3nt: TGTGCCAGCAGCTCCAGCCTAGGGTCTGGCACAGATACGCAGTATTTT; abundance: few; d_gene: .; v_gene: TRBV28; j_gene: TRBJ2-3
CDR3aa: CSVEDPFQETQYF; CDR3nt: TGCAGCGTTGAAGATCCCTTCCAAGAGACCCAGTACTTC; abundance: .; d_gene: .; v_gene: TRBV29-1; j_gene: TRBJ2-5
CDR3aa: CASSLAYLQGPLHF; CDR3nt: TGCGCCAGCAGCTTGGCCTACCTACAGGGACCCCTCCACTTT; abundance: .; d_gene: .; v_gene: TRBV5-1; j_gene: TRBJ1-6
CDR3aa: CASSPWDRQDTEAFF; CDR3nt: TGTGCCAGCAGCCCCTGGGACCGACAGGACACTGAAGCTTTCTTT; abundance: .; d_gene: .; v_gene: TRBV14; j_gene: TRBJ1-1
CDR3aa: CATALGGNTGELFF; CDR3nt: TGTGCCACCGCCTTAGGCGGGAACACCGGGGAGCTGTTTTTT; abundance: .; d_gene: .; v_gene: TRBV7-3; j_gene: TRBJ2-2
CDR3aa: CASSPNFGGAVFNEQFF; CDR3nt: TGTGCCAGCAGCCCTAACTTCGGGGGGGCCGTTTTTAATGAGCAGTTCTTC; abundance: few; d_gene: TRBD2; v_gene: TRBV5-6; j_gene: TRBJ2-1
CDR3aa: CASSLSRQGTDTQYF; CDR3nt: TGCGCCAGCAGCTTGAGTAGACAGGGCACCGATACGCAGTATTTT; abundance: .; d_gene: TRBD1; v_gene: TRBV5-1; j_gene: TRBJ2-3
CDR3aa: CAISSPGQRSGNTIYF; CDR3nt: TGTGCCATCAGTTCTCCGGGACAGCGCTCTGGAAACACCATATATTTT; abundance: .; d_gene: TRBD1; v_gene: TRBV10-3; j_gene: TRBJ1-3
CDR3aa: CASSLDLGAEAFF; CDR3nt: TGCGCCAGCAGCTTGGACCTTGGGGCTGAAGCTTTCTTT; abundance: few; d_gene: .; v_gene: TRBV5-1; j_gene: TRBJ1-1
CDR3aa: CASSNPRETEAFF; CDR3nt: TGCGCCAGCAGCAACCCCAGGGAAACTGAAGCTTTCTTT; abundance: .; d_gene: .; v_gene: TRBV5-1; j_gene: TRBJ1-1
CDR3aa: CASSFGPNNQPQHF; CDR3nt: TGTGCCAGCAGTTTTGGACCGAACAATCAGCCCCAGCATTTT; abundance: few; d_gene: .; v_gene: TRBV12-3/TRBV12-4; j_gene: TRBJ1-5
CDR3aa: CTKPPRDWKETQYF; CDR3nt: TGTACCAAACCCCCCCGGGACTGGAAAGAGACCCAGTACTTC; abundance: .; d_gene: .; v_gene: TRBV24-1; j_gene: TRBJ2-5
CDR3aa: CSARDLLAGVRFEQFF; CDR3nt: TGCAGTGCTAGAGATCTTTTAGCGGGAGTCCGATTTGAGCAGTTCTTC; abundance: many; d_gene: TRBD2; v_gene: TRBV20-1; j_gene: TRBJ2-1
CDR3aa: CASSQVREDEQFF; CDR3nt: TGCGCCAGCAGCCAAGTGCGGGAGGATGAGCAGTTCTTC; abundance: .; d_gene: TRBD2; v_gene: TRBV4-1; j_gene: TRBJ2-1
CDR3aa: CASSPGQPSYNEQFF; CDR3nt: TGTGCCAGCAGCCCGGGACAGCCCTCCTACAATGAGCAGTTCTTC; abundance: many; d_gene: TRBD1; v_gene: TRBV11-2; j_gene: TRBJ2-1
CDR3aa: CASSGPRGTGELFF; CDR3nt: TGTGCCAGCAGTGGACCCAGGGGCACCGGGGAGCTGTTTTTT; abundance: .; d_gene: .; v_gene: TRBV25-1; j_gene: TRBJ2-2
CDR3aa: CAIRNLANEQFF; CDR3nt: TGTGCCATCAGGAACCTAGCGAATGAGCAGTTCTTC; abundance: few; d_gene: .; v_gene: TRBV10-3; j_gene: TRBJ2-1
CDR3aa: CASSQGVRAGSPLHF; CDR3nt: TGCGCCAGCAGCCAAGGTGTCAGGGCCGGCTCACCCCTCCACTTT; abundance: .; d_gene: .; v_gene: TRBV4-3; j_gene: TRBJ1-6